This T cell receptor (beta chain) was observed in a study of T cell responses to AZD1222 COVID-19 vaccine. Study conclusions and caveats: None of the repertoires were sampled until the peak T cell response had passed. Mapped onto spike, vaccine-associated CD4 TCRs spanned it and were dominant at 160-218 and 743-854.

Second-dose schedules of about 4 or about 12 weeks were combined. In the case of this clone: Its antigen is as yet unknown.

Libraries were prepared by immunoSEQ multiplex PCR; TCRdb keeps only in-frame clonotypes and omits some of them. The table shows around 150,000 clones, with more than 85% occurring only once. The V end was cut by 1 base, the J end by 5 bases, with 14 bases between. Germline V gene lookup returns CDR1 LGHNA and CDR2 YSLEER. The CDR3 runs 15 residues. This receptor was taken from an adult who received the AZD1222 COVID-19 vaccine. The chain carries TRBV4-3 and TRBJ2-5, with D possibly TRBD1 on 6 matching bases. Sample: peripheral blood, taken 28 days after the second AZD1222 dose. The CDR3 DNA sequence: TGCGCCAGCAGCCAAGCGGACAGTTACGGGGAGACCCAGTACTTC. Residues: CASSQADSYGETQYF.